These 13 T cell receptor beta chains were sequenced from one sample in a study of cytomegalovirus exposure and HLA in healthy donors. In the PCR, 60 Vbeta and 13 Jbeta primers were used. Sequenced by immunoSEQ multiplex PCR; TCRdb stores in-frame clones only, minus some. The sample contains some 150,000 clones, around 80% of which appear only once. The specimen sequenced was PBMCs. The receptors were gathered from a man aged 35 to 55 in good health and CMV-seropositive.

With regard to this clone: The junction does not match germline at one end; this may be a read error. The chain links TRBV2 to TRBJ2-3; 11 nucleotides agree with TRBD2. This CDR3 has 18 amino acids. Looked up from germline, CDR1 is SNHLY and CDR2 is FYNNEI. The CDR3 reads CVSSPRGGLADVTDTQYF. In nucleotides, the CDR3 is TGTGTCAGCAGTCCAAGGGGGGGACTAGCGGACGTCACAGATACGCAGTATTTT.

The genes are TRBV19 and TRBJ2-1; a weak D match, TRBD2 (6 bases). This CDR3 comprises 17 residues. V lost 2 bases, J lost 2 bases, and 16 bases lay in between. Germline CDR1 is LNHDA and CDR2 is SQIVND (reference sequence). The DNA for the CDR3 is TGTGCCAGTAGTATATTTTGGGGAGGACAAACCTACAATGAGCAGTTCTTC. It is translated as CASSIFWGGQTYNEQFF. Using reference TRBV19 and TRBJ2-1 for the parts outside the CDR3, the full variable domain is DGGITQSPKYLFRKEGQNVTLSCEQNLNHDAMYWYRQDPGQGLRLIYYSQIVNDFQKGDIAEGYSVSREKKESFPLTVTSAQKNPTAFYLCASSIFWGGQTYNEQFFGPGTRLTVL.

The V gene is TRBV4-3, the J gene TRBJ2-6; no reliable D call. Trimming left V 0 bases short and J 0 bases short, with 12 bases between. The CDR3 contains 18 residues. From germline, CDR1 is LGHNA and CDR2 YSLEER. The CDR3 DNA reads TGCGCCAGCAGCCAAGATAGAGGTCACCTCTCTGGGGCCAACGTCCTGACTTTC. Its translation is CASSQDRGHLSGANVLTF.

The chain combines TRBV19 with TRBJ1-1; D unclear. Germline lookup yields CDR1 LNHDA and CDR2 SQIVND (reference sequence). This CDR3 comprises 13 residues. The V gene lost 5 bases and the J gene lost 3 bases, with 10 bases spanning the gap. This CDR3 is CASSFGLHTEAFF. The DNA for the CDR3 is TGTGCCAGTAGTTTCGGGTTACACACTGAAGCTTTCTTT.

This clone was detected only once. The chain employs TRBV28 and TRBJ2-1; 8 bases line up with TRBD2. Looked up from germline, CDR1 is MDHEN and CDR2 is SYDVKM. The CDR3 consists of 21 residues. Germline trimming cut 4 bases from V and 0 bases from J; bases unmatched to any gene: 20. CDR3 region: CASSSGTPTEQTSVSYNEQFF. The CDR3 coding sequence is TGTGCCAGCAGTTCCGGGACACCAACCGAACAGACTAGCGTCTCCTACAATGAGCAGTTCTTC. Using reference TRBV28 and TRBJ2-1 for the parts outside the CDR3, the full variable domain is DVKVTQSSRYLVKRTGEKVFLECVQDMDHENMFWYRQDPGLGLRLIYFSYDVKMKEKGDIPEGYSVSREKKERFSLILESASTNQTSMYLCASSSGTPTEQTSVSYNEQFFGPGTRLTVL.

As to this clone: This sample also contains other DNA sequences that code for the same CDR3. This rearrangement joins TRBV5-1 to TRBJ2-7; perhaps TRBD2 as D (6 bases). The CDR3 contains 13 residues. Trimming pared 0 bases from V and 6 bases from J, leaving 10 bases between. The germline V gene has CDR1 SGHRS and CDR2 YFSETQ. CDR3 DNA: TGCGCCAGCAGCTTGGTTGTGGGGGGCGAGCAGTACTTC. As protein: CASSLVVGGEQYF.

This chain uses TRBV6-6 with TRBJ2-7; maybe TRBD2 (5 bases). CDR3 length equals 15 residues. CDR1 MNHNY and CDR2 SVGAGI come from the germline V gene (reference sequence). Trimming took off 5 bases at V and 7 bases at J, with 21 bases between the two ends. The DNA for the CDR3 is TGTGCCAGCAGTCCCACGGGATTACTTGAGGTGGAGCAGTACTTC. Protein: CASSPTGLLEVEQYF.

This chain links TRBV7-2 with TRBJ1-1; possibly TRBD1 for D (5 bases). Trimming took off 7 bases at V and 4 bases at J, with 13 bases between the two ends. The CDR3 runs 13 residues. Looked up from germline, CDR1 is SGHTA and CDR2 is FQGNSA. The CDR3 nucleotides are TGTGCCAGCAAAGCTCCAGGGCCCACTGAAGCTTTCTTT. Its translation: CASKAPGPTEAFF.

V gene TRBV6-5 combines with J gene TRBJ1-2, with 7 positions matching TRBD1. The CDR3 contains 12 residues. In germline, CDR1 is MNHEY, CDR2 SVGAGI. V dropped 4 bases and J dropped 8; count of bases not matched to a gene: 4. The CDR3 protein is CASSSRTGGYTF. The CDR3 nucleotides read TGTGCCAGCAGTTCCAGGACAGGCGGCTACACCTTC.

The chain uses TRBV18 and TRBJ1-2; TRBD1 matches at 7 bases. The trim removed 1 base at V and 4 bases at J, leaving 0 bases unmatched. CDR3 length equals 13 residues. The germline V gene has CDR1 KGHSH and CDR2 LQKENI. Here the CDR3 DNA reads TGTGCCAGCTCACCACGGGACAGCTATGGCTACACCTTC. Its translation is CASSPRDSYGYTF.

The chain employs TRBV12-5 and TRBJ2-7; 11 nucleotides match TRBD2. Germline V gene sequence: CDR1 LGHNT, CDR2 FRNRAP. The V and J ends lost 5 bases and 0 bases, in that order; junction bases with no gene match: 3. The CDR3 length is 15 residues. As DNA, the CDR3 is TGTGCTAGTGGTCCGACTAGCGGGGCCTCCTACGAGCAGTACTTC. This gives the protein CASGPTSGASYEQYF.

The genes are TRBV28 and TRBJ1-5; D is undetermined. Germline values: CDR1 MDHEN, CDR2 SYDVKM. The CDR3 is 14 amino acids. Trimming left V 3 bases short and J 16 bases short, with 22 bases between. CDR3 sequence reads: CASSFRGGSGQYHF. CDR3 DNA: TGTGCCAGCAGTTTTAGAGGAGGTTCTGGGCAGTATCATTTT. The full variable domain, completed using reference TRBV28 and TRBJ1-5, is DVKVTQSSRYLVKRTGEKVFLECVQDMDHENMFWYRQDPGLGLRLIYFSYDVKMKEKGDIPEGYSVSREKKERFSLILESASTNQTSMYLCASSFRGGSGQYHFGDGTRLSIL.

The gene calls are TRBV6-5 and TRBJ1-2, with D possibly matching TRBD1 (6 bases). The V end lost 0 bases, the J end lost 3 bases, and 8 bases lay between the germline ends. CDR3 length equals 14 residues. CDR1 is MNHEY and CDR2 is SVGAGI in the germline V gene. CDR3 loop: CASSYSSGDYGYTF. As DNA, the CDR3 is TGTGCCAGCAGTTACTCGTCAGGGGACTATGGCTACACCTTC.